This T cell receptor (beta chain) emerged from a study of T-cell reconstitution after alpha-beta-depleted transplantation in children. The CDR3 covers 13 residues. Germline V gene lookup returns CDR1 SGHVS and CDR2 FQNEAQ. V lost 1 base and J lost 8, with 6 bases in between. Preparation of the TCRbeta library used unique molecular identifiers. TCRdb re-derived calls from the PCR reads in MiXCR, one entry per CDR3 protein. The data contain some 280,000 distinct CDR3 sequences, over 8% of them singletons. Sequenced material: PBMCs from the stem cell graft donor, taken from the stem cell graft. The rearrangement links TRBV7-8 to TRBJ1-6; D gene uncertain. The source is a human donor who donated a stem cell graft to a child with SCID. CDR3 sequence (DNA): TGTGCCAGCAGCTTAGATTCGTATTCACCCCTCCACTTT. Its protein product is CASSLDSYSPLHF.